The clone carrying this T cell receptor (beta chain) was recorded a few times. This sample was taken from a study of blood T cell repertoires in COVID-19. The wider study: Donors in the United States, Italy and Spain gave samples during acute or convalescent COVID-19. T cells, B-cell-depleted T cells, or PBMCs provided the cDNA or gDNA that served as material.

As processed by the authors: Estimation of nucleated cell counts relied on the amplification of reference gene primers. Only in-frame clones appear in the TCRdb table, and some are missing; sequencing was by immunoSEQ multiplex PCR. V, J and clone size were drawn from that table, and D and trimming were deduced from the DNA. The profile shows 150,000 to 200,000 clones, approximately 80% of them singletons. The sequenced material came from peripheral blood. This TCR derives from a human donor in a cohort sampled during active COVID-19.

The CDR3 reads CASSLRGQGRTEAFF. In DNA, the CDR3 is TGTGCCAGCAGCTTAAGGGGACAGGGTAGAACTGAAGCTTTCTTT. V gene TRBV7-3 combines with J gene TRBJ1-1, with 9 bases fitting TRBD1. This CDR3 is 15 amino acids long. Trimming at V came to 1 base and at J to 5 bases, leaving 5 bases not matched to a gene. Germline-derived CDR1 and CDR2 are SGHTA and FQGTGA.